Shown below are 24 T cell receptor beta chains from a single sample sequenced in a study of blood T cells in healthy people across ages. It was with a sample-barcoded 5' primer and a J-beta primer mix that a second PCR of roughly 7 to 12 cycles was run. TCRdb recomputed calls from the 5' RACE reads with MiXCR, one row per CDR3 protein. The sample yields 1.5 million to 2 million distinct CDR3 sequences, over 25% seen once. Sequencing was carried out using blood. Every receptor here comes from a young woman in good health.

This clonotype has more than one count but fewer than ten. This chain uses TRBV13 with TRBJ1-2; TRBD1 matches at 7 bases. Looked up from germline, CDR1 is PRHDT and CDR2 is FYEKMQ (reference sequence). J lost 4 bases, V lost 0 bases, and 5 bases had no gene match. The CDR3 totals 15 residues. CDR3 DNA: TGTGCCAGCAGCTTAGGTTCCGGGACAGCCTATGGCTACACCTTC. Residues: CASSLGSGTAYGYTF.

This chain joins TRBV5-1 and TRBJ1-1, with a possible D match to TRBD1 (6 bases). CDR1 is SGHRS, CDR2 YFSETQ, per germline. Trimming removed 4 bases from V and 5 bases from J, with 18 bases in between. The length of the CDR3 is 15 residues. The CDR3 region is CASSPSLQGGTEAFF. The DNA of the CDR3 is TGCGCCAGCAGCCCTTCCCTACAGGGAGGAACTGAAGCTTTCTTT. The full variable domain, rest sourced from reference TRBV5-1 and TRBJ1-1, is KAGVTQTPRYLIKTRGQQVTLSCSPISGHRSVSWYQQTPGQGLQFLFEYFSETQRNKGNFPGRFSGRQFSNSRSEMNVSTLELGDSALYLCASSPSLQGGTEAFFGQGTRLTVV.

This clonotype showed up many times. V and J are TRBV29-1 and TRBJ2-4; D remains ambiguous. Germline V gene lookup returns CDR1 SQVTM and CDR2 ANQGSEA. This CDR3 comprises 13 residues. The CDR3 here is CSVGLRQKNIQYF. CDR3 DNA: TGCAGTGTCGGTTTACGCCAAAAAAACATTCAGTACTTC.

This clonotype has just a few counts. The chain couples TRBV18 to TRBJ2-7; 9 positions match TRBD2. V shed 1 base, J shed 1 base, and the junction held 5 bases outside the gene matches. The CDR3 runs 16 residues. The V gene's germline CDR1 is KGHSH and CDR2 LQKENI. The CDR3 bases are TGTGCCAGCTCACCACAGGCTAGCGGGACTTCCTACGAGCAGTACTTC. Amino acids: CASSPQASGTSYEQYF.

This sequence joins TRBV7-2 and TRBJ2-1, with 11 nucleotides matching TRBD2. CDR1 and CDR2 (germline): SGHTA, FQGNSA. The CDR3 runs to 18 residues. After removal of 2 bases from V and 7 bases from J, the junction contained 13 bases not matched to a gene. This chain's CDR3 is CASSLRGGLAEAGNEQFF. In DNA, the CDR3 is TGTGCCAGCAGCTTAAGGGGGGGACTAGCGGAGGCGGGGAATGAGCAGTTCTTC.

Note on this clonotype: A read error may explain this, as a much larger clone is one base away. The chain combines TRBV7-2 with TRBJ2-7; D gene uncertain. V shed 1 base and J shed 11 bases, with 15 bases lying between them. The CDR3 is 13 residues long. Looked up from germline, CDR1 is SGHTA and CDR2 is FQGNSA. For the CDR3, the DNA is TGTGCCAGCAGCTTAGGGTTTACGGAGACCGAGTACTTC. Residues: CASSLGFTETEYF.

The chain couples TRBV10-3 to TRBJ2-3; weak D call: TRBD2 (5 bases). The CDR3 extends over 14 amino acids. Per the germline V gene, CDR1 is ENHRY and CDR2 is SYGVKD. The V end was cut by 3 bases, the J end by 0 bases, with 7 bases between. CDR3 bases: TGTGCCATCAGTGACGTAGCGAGCACAGATACGCAGTATTTT. As protein: CAISDVASTDTQYF.

This chain links TRBV7-2 with TRBJ2-5, with 9 bases matching TRBD2. The V segment lost 3 bases and the J segment 4 bases; nucleotides outside the gene matches: 15. This CDR3 has 18 residues. Germline CDR1 reads SGHTA; CDR2 reads FQGNSA. CDR3 DNA sequence: TGTGCCAGCAGCTTCCCGACTAGTGCGGGAGGGCCGTTAGAGACCCAGTACTTC. This encodes CASSFPTSAGGPLETQYF.

Details on this clonotype: One end of the junction does not line up with germline, which may come from a read error. The J gene is TRBJ2-6, the V gene TRBV6-6, with D perhaps TRBD2 (5 bases). Looked up from germline, CDR1 is MNHNY and CDR2 is SVGAGI (reference sequence). The CDR3 has 14 amino acids. For the CDR3, the DNA is TGTGCAGTTGGAGCGGACTCTGGAGCCAACGTCCTGACTTTC. Its translation: CAVGADSGANVLTF.

This clonotype was picked up a small number of times. The gene calls are TRBV6-5 and TRBJ1-6; 7 bases map to TRBD1. The CDR3 spans 15 residues. The germline V gene encodes CDR1 MNHEY and CDR2 SVGAGI. The junction had 7 bases not matched to a gene; V was cut back by 6 bases and J by 5 bases. CDR3 amino acids: CASRKMTGNNSPLHF. Written as DNA, the CDR3 is TGTGCCAGCAGGAAGATGACAGGGAATAATTCACCCCTCCACTTT.

This clonotype came up many times. This chain links TRBV20-1 with TRBJ2-7; D gene unclear. With 1 base removed from V and 0 bases from J, the gap between germline ends came to 10 bases. Germline-derived CDR1 and CDR2 are DFQATT and SNEGSKA (reference sequence). This CDR3 comprises 14 residues. The DNA of the CDR3 is TGCAGTGCTAGAGTGGCCCTAAGCTCCTACGAGCAGTACTTC. This translates into CSARVALSSYEQYF.

A note on this clonotype: At one boundary the junction diverges from the germline segment, which might be a read error. The J gene is TRBJ2-5, the V gene TRBV12-3 or TRBV12-4; 8 bases are shared with TRBD2. The better agreement between TRBJ2-7 and the DNA end casts doubt on the J call. The CDR3 loop spans 15 amino acids. CDR3 protein: CASSLQASGSSEQYF. Written as DNA, the CDR3 is TGTGCCAGCAGTTTACAGGCTAGCGGGTCCTCCGAGCAGTACTTC.

This clonotype was counted ten times or more. The CDR3 here is CKEPNYEQYF. Written as DNA, the CDR3 is TGCAAAGAGCCGAACTACGAGCAGTACTTC. This chain connects TRBV29-1 to TRBJ2-7, with D uncertain. Germline V gene data show CDR1 as SQVTM and CDR2 as ANQGSEA. The CDR3 extends over 10 amino acids.

This clonotype turned up a few times. CDR3 sequence (DNA): TGTGCCAGCAGTGAAAATGGGGGGGCAGTAGCTGAAGCTTTCTTT. This codes for CASSENGGAVAEAFF. The rearrangement uses TRBV6-1 and TRBJ1-1; maybe TRBD1 (6 bases). Trimming took off 2 bases at V and 6 bases at J, with 16 bases between the two ends. The CDR3 length is 15 residues. CDR1 and CDR2 (germline): MNHNS, SASEGT.

The CDR3 spells CAWSPGDTEAFF. The DNA for the CDR3 is TGTGCCTGGTCTCCAGGGGACACTGAAGCTTTCTTT. This chain joins TRBV30 and TRBJ1-1, with TRBD1 as a possible D gene (6 bases). The germline V gene encodes CDR1 GTSNPN and CDR2 SVGIG (reference sequence). The CDR3 covers 12 residues. V was cut by 5 bases and J by 3 bases, with 10 bases left in between.

V usage is TRBV5-1 and J usage is TRBJ2-1, with D unclear. Germline V gene lookup returns CDR1 SGHRS and CDR2 YFSETQ. Trimming removed 2 bases from V and 4 bases from J, with 7 bases in between. The CDR3 runs 13 residues. The CDR3 reads CASSFPNYNEQFF. The CDR3 coding sequence is TGCGCCAGCAGCTTTCCTAATTACAATGAGCAGTTCTTC.

The table lists this clonotype with many counts. The chain links TRBV27 to TRBJ2-7; D is ambiguous. The length of the CDR3 is 13 residues. CDR1 is MNHEY, CDR2 SMNVEV, per germline (reference sequence). V dropped 3 bases and J dropped 3 bases, with 9 bases sitting between them. This chain's CDR3 is CASSFSLGYEQYF. CDR3 nucleotide sequence: TGTGCCAGCAGTTTTTCTCTGGGCTACGAGCAGTACTTC.

The table lists this clonotype with a few counts. The rearrangement uses TRBV7-2 and TRBJ2-1; TRBD2 agrees at 7 bases. The CDR3 has 16 amino acids. Trimming removed 3 bases from V and 3 bases from J; junction bases left unmatched: 8. The germline gives CDR1 SGHTA, CDR2 FQGNSA. CDR3 coding DNA: TGTGCCAGCAGCTTCATCCGAGCGGGGAGCTACAATGAGCAGTTCTTC. Encoded protein: CASSFIRAGSYNEQFF. The full variable domain, in which reference TRBV7-2 and TRBJ2-1 provide the parts outside the CDR3, is GAGVSQSPSNKVTEKGKDVELRCDPISGHTALYWYRQSLGQGLEFLIYFQGNSAPDKSGLPSDRFSAERTGGSVSTLTIQRTQQEDSAVYLCASSFIRAGSYNEQFFGPGTRLTVL.

The J gene is TRBJ1-5, the V gene TRBV6-2 or TRBV6-3; possibly TRBD1 for D (5 bases). Germline V lookup: CDR1 MNHEY, CDR2 SVGEGT. The V gene lost 2 bases and the J gene lost 1 base, with 12 bases spanning the gap. This CDR3 comprises 16 residues. The chain's CDR3 is CASSYGQGVSNQPQHF. The CDR3 DNA follows: TGTGCCAGCAGTTACGGGCAGGGCGTGAGCAATCAGCCCCAGCATTTT.

The J gene is TRBJ2-7, the V gene TRBV6-5, with D tentatively TRBD1 (6 bases). This CDR3 comprises 14 residues. V was cut by 2 bases and J by 3 bases, with 11 bases left in between. Per germline, CDR1 MNHEY and CDR2 SVGAGI. CDR3 sequence: CASSYRLDSYEQYF. In DNA, the CDR3 is TGTGCCAGCAGTTACCGCTTGGACAGCTACGAGCAGTACTTC.

This chain links TRBV21-1 with TRBJ2-7; the table's D call, TRBD1, has no DNA check behind it. TRBV21-1 is given as a pseudogene. This CDR3 is built from 13 residues. CDR3 sequence: CASSKLRAYEQYF. CDR3 nucleotide sequence: TGTGCCAGCAGCAAGCTCAGGGCGTACGAGCAGTACTTC.

At least ten counts were recorded for this clonotype. This sequence joins TRBV5-1 and TRBJ2-7; 13 bases are a match to TRBD2. This CDR3 region has 15 residues. Germline V gene sequence: CDR1 SGHRS, CDR2 YFSETQ. J was trimmed by 3 bases and V by 2 bases; bases with no gene match: 2. Written as DNA, the CDR3 is TGCGCCAGCAGCTTACGGACTAGCGGGAGCTACGAGCAGTACTTC. Amino acids: CASSLRTSGSYEQYF.

There are a few counts of this clonotype. V is TRBV20-1 and J is TRBJ2-1; TRBD2 is a possible D gene (6 bases). Germline CDR1 reads DFQATT; CDR2 reads SNEGSKA (reference sequence). The CDR3 spans 16 residues. Trimming shortened V by 3 bases and J by 2 bases, and 17 bases separated the two germline ends. The DNA of the CDR3 is TGCAGTGCTAGCTCGGCCGGGGGAGGAGCCTACAATGAGCAGTTCTTC. It specifies CSASSAGGGAYNEQFF.

The chain joins TRBV9 to TRBJ1-1; D gene unclear. V dropped 1 base and J dropped 0 bases, with 10 bases sitting between them. Germline values: CDR1 SGDLS, CDR2 YYNGEE. The CDR3 is 15 amino acids. The CDR3 coding sequence is TGTGCCAGCAGCGTAAGGGCAGCCATGAACACTGAAGCTTTCTTT. This codes for CASSVRAAMNTEAFF.